This entry is about one T cell receptor (beta chain). Antigen: not known. Using immunoSEQ multiplex PCR, the repertoire was profiled, and TCRdb retains in-frame clones only, with some absent. The profile shows approximately 150,000 clones, roughly 90% of them singletons. Investigators merged groups given second doses at roughly 4 or roughly 12 weeks. The data derive from a study of T cell responses to AZD1222 COVID-19 vaccine. Notes on the study in general: Researchers report vaccine-associated CD4 TCRs spanning spike, with dominance at 160-218 and 743-854. Close to half of spike-specific TCRs reportedly recognize unmutated variant regions. Females made up more of the donors, who were largely white British, and clonal diversity may have come out too low.

Trimming at V came to 0 bases and at J to 4 bases, leaving 5 bases not matched to a gene. Germline V gene sequence: CDR1 MNHEY, CDR2 SMNVEV (reference sequence). The CDR3 spans 16 residues. The gene calls are TRBV27 and TRBJ2-1; 8 bases agree with TRBD2. The source was peripheral blood, collected 28 days after the second AZD1222 dose. This TCR derives from an adult who received the AZD1222 COVID-19 vaccine. CDR3 sequence reads: CASSLSREAAYNEQFF. The CDR3 nucleotides read TGTGCCAGCAGTTTATCGCGGGAGGCCGCTTACAATGAGCAGTTCTTC.